This TCR beta chain was documented in a study of T cells after yellow fever vaccination. On the study more broadly: Preparation of the low-cell-number fractions used SMART-Seq v4 Ultra Low Input.

V gave up 2 bases and J gave up 5 bases, with 15 bases separating them. The CDR3 is made up of 15 amino acids. Germline CDR1 is SGHVS and CDR2 is FNYEAQ. Template switching with 5'RACE generated the TCR cDNA and added a universal primer site and UMIs. Each CDR3 protein gets one entry after TCRdb re-called the 5' RACE reads with MiXCR. Among more than 350,000 distinct CDR3 sequences listed, 11% were seen once. General study findings and limits: Abundant bulk-derived clonotypes could contaminate FACS-sorted repertoires.

In the case of this clonotype: Its antigen remains unidentified.

Here the sequenced sample was PBMCs, taken on the day of the first yellow fever vaccination. The sequence came from a man aged 18 to 30 who received the YFV17D yellow fever vaccine. This chain joins TRBV7-6 and TRBJ2-5; D is possibly TRBD1 or TRBD2 (5 bases each). The CDR3 nucleotides read TGTGCCAGCAGCTTATATAGGGGAGCAGGGGAGACCCAGTACTTC. Its protein product is CASSLYRGAGETQYF.